This entry lists 27 T cell receptor beta chains sequenced from one sample in a study of T cells after yellow fever vaccination. TCRdb used MiXCR to reprocess the 5' RACE reads, holding one entry per CDR3 protein. Among a few hundred thousand distinct CDR3 sequences listed, around 6.4% were seen once. Sequenced here: PBMCs, sampled 5 days after the yellow fever booster vaccination. Receptor source: a man aged 25-40 years who received the YFV17D yellow fever vaccine.

V and J are TRBV20-1 and TRBJ2-1; no firm D call. Germline lookup yields CDR1 DFQATT and CDR2 SNEGSKA (reference sequence). Trimming took off 6 bases at V and 3 bases at J, with 15 bases between the two ends. The CDR3 extends over 14 amino acids. The chain's CDR3 is CSAYGGGLYNEQFF. The CDR3 DNA follows: TGCAGTGCGTACGGCGGTGGGCTCTACAATGAGCAGTTCTTC.

This clonotype was picked up many times. The chain has TRBV19 and TRBJ1-5, with no clear D. This CDR3 spans 13 amino acids. The germline V gene has CDR1 LNHDA and CDR2 SQIVND (reference sequence). The V end was cut by 6 bases, the J end by 5 bases, with 11 bases between. CDR3 bases: TGTGCCAGTAGCTTAGAGAGGGATCAGCCCCAGCATTTT. Encoded protein: CASSLERDQPQHF.

This clonotype was seen repeatedly, ten times or more. The chain has TRBV7-2 and TRBJ1-1, with D unresolved. V lost 7 bases and J 2 bases, leaving 8 bases between the germline ends. The CDR3 sequence is 12 residues long. Looked up from germline, CDR1 is SGHTA and CDR2 is FQGNSA. The CDR3 region has the DNA TGTGCCAGCAAGGAGCCTAACACTGAAGCTTTCTTT. This encodes CASKEPNTEAFF.

In this sample, this clonotype turned up a few times. The chain employs TRBV11-2 and TRBJ2-7; 7 positions match TRBD2. CDR1 and CDR2 (germline): SGHAT, FQNNGV. V shed 5 bases, J shed 7 bases, and the junction held 17 bases outside the gene matches. The CDR3 extends over 16 amino acids. In nucleotides, the CDR3 is TGTGCCAGCAGCCCAACGGATCCGGGAGGACCTTCGGAGCAGTACTTC. Amino acids: CASSPTDPGGPSEQYF.

The CDR3 DNA reads TGTGCCAGCAGTTTTGTGGGAGCCCAAGAGACCCAGTACTTC. Translating it yields CASSFVGAQETQYF. V gene TRBV27 combines with J gene TRBJ2-5, with a tentative D call TRBD2 (5 bases). In germline, CDR1 is MNHEY, CDR2 SMNVEV (reference sequence). Trimming shortened V by 3 bases and J by 1 base, and 9 bases separated the two germline ends. The CDR3 is 14 amino acids.

This chain connects TRBV29-1 to TRBJ2-5; weak D call: TRBD2 (5 bases). Trimming removed 6 bases from V and 9 bases from J, with 20 bases in between. This CDR3 has 13 amino acids. Germline assignment: CDR1 SQVTM and CDR2 ANQGSEA. CDR3 in DNA: TGCAGCGTAACTGCCCCATTCCGGCGGGCCCAGTACTTC. This sequence encodes CSVTAPFRRAQYF.

This clonotype was seen only a few times. The V gene is TRBV18, the J gene TRBJ1-5, with D perhaps matching TRBD1 (5 bases). Germline CDR1 KGHSH, CDR2 LQKENI. The V and J ends lost 4 bases and 9 bases respectively, with 16 bases between them. The CDR3 sequence is 14 residues long. The CDR3 DNA is TGTGCCAGCTCACGGGGCCCGACGGGTTCGCCCCAGCATTTT. This gives the protein CASSRGPTGSPQHF.

This clonotype has just a few counts. This chain uses TRBV3-1 with TRBJ2-1; D uncertain. The V end lost 4 bases, the J end lost 8 bases, and 12 bases lay between the germline ends. Germline V gene data show CDR1 as LGHDT and CDR2 as YNNKEL (reference sequence). The CDR3 sequence is 13 residues long. The CDR3 DNA reads TGTGCCAGCAGCCCCCTCGGTGGGGATGAGCAGTTCTTC. Translating gives CASSPLGGDEQFF.

V and J are TRBV20-1 and TRBJ2-1; 7 positions agree with TRBD2. Germline V gene data show CDR1 as DFQATT and CDR2 as SNEGSKA (reference sequence). V shed 0 bases, J shed 7 bases, and the junction held 12 bases outside the gene matches. The length of the CDR3 is 16 residues. CDR3 loop: CSARDSGEGPWNEQFF. In DNA form, the CDR3 reads TGCAGTGCTAGAGATTCCGGGGAGGGGCCGTGGAATGAGCAGTTCTTC.

The chain recombines TRBV6-1 with TRBJ2-7, with 11 bases that match TRBD2. This CDR3 region has 14 residues. V lost 5 bases and J lost 3; bases outside the gene matches: 3. From germline, CDR1 is MNHNS and CDR2 SASEGT. The CDR3 loop reads CASSRTSGYYEQYF. The CDR3 DNA is TGTGCCAGCAGTCGGACTAGCGGGTACTACGAGCAGTACTTC.

This clonotype appeared many times. V gene TRBV7-9 combines with J gene TRBJ2-5; D not certain. The V and J ends lost 5 bases and 5 bases respectively, with 15 bases between them. Looked up from germline, CDR1 is SEHNR and CDR2 is FQNEAQ (reference sequence). The CDR3 is 14 residues long. CDR3 nucleotides: TGTGCCAGCAGCCATGGACCTTTACGGGAGACCCAGTACTTC. It specifies CASSHGPLRETQYF.

This clonotype was seen only a few times. The rearrangement links TRBV7-9 to TRBJ2-3; TRBD2 is a possible D gene (6 bases). From germline, CDR1 is SEHNR and CDR2 FQNEAQ (reference sequence). CDR3 length equals 15 residues. The V gene lost 1 base and the J gene lost 4 bases, with 12 bases spanning the gap. CDR3 in amino acids: CASSLGPGGADTQYF. The CDR3 DNA follows: TGTGCCAGCAGCTTAGGGCCCGGGGGTGCAGATACGCAGTATTTT. The full variable domain, rest sourced from reference TRBV7-9 and TRBJ2-3, is DTGVSQNPRHKITKRGQNVTFRCDPISEHNRLYWYRQTLGQGPEFLTYFQNEAQLEKSRLLSDRFSAERPKGSFSTLEIQRTEQGDSAMYLCASSLGPGGADTQYFGPGTRLTVL.

This clonotype came up many times. The CDR3 here is CASSLGTGTYNEQFF. The CDR3 nucleotides read TGTGCCAGCAGCTTAGGGACAGGTACCTACAATGAGCAGTTCTTC. The chain employs TRBV7-2 and TRBJ2-1, with 7 bases fitting TRBD1. Per the germline V gene, CDR1 is SGHTA and CDR2 is FQGNSA. With V trimmed by 1 base and J by 2 bases, 2 bases remained unmatched. CDR3 length: 15 residues.

J is TRBJ1-6 and V is TRBV5-5, with no clear D. CDR1 SGHKS and CDR2 YYEKEE come from the germline V gene (reference sequence). The CDR3 covers 16 residues. V lost 2 bases and J 0 bases, leaving 9 bases between the germline ends. The CDR3 bases are TGTGCCAGCAGCTTAGGTCCCAGCTCCTATAATTCACCCCTCCACTTT. It yields the protein CASSLGPSSYNSPLHF.

The rearrangement joins TRBV6-4 to TRBJ2-1, with D hard to call. The CDR3 has 13 residues. The V gene's germline CDR1 is MRHNA and CDR2 SNTAGT. The germline V and J ends were trimmed by 3 bases and 10 bases, with 13 bases remaining between them. The chain's CDR3 is CASSEISHGEQFF. CDR3 DNA: TGTGCCAGCAGTGAAATCTCCCATGGGGAGCAGTTCTTC.

The rearrangement links TRBV6-1 to TRBJ2-6; the D gene is possibly TRBD1 (6 bases). Germline CDR1 MNHNS, CDR2 SASEGT. The CDR3 has 15 amino acids. The V and J ends lost 6 bases and 4 bases respectively, with 13 bases between them. CDR3: CASRLQGYGANVLTF. In DNA, the CDR3 is TGTGCCAGCAGGCTACAGGGTTACGGGGCCAACGTCCTGACTTTC.

The table lists this clonotype with many counts. V gene TRBV7-2 combines with J gene TRBJ2-7, with TRBD1 matching over 11 bases. This CDR3 spans 13 amino acids. CDR1 is SGHTA and CDR2 is FQGNSA in the germline V gene. Germline trimming cut 5 bases from V and 6 bases from J; bases unmatched to any gene: 3. The CDR3 sequence: CASSTGQGVEQYF. CDR3 in DNA: TGTGCCAGCAGCACGGGACAGGGGGTCGAGCAGTACTTC.

Notes on this clonotype: A much bigger clone sits one base away, suggesting this may be a read error. Without the conserved terminal phenylalanine or tryptophan, this CDR3 likely stems from a read error. This chain uses TRBV7-9 with TRBJ2-2; D is unclear. The CDR3 runs to 13 residues. Trimming stripped 3 bases from V and 4 bases from J, with 6 bases between. Germline assignment: CDR1 SEHNR and CDR2 FQNEAQ (reference sequence). Here the CDR3 DNA reads TGTGCCAGCAGCTTGGTGCCCACCGGGGAGCTGTTTTTG. It yields the protein CASSLVPTGELFL.

There are a few counts of this clonotype. This chain links TRBV20-1 with TRBJ1-5; D is perhaps TRBD1 (6 bases). The CDR3 spans 12 residues. V lost 4 bases to trimming and J lost 6 bases, with 10 bases between them. The germline V gene has CDR1 DFQATT and CDR2 SNEGSKA (reference sequence). The CDR3 loop reads CSAKGGIQPQHF. Here the CDR3 DNA reads TGCAGTGCTAAGGGGGGGATTCAGCCCCAGCATTTT.

This clonotype was observed at least ten times. This sequence joins TRBV20-1 and TRBJ2-1, with TRBD2 identical over 11 bases. Germline V CDR1 and CDR2: DFQATT, SNEGSKA (reference sequence). V shed 8 bases, J shed 4 bases, and the junction held 7 bases outside the gene matches. CDR3 size: 14 residues. In DNA form, the CDR3 reads TGCAGTACACTAGCGGGAGTTTCATACAATGAGCAGTTCTTC. This translates into CSTLAGVSYNEQFF.

This clonotype was counted between two and nine times. The V gene is TRBV20-1, the J gene TRBJ2-1, with D perhaps matching TRBD1 or TRBD2 (5 bases each). This CDR3 has 12 residues. Germline V gene lookup returns CDR1 DFQATT and CDR2 SNEGSKA (reference sequence). Trimming took 5 bases from V and 5 from J, leaving 10 bases between them. CDR3 in DNA: TGCAGTGCTTGGGACCACAACAATGAGCAGTTCTTC. Translation gives CSAWDHNNEQFF.

In this sample, this clonotype turned up a few times. This rearrangement joins TRBV7-2 to TRBJ2-7; D unclear. This CDR3 spans 14 amino acids. V was trimmed by 1 base and J by 6 bases, leaving 13 bases between them. In germline, CDR1 is SGHTA, CDR2 FQGNSA. The CDR3 loop is CASSLGPNSFEQYF. CDR3 nucleotides: TGTGCCAGCAGCTTAGGTCCGAACTCGTTCGAGCAGTACTTC.

This clonotype was observed many times. The genes are TRBV20-1 and TRBJ2-1; 7 bases map to TRBD1. The germline gives CDR1 DFQATT, CDR2 SNEGSKA (reference sequence). J lost 3 bases, V lost 0 bases, and 11 bases had no gene match. The CDR3 spans 17 residues. The CDR3 loop is CSARDIQGIGFYNEQFF. The CDR3 DNA is TGCAGTGCTAGAGATATACAGGGGATTGGTTTCTACAATGAGCAGTTCTTC.

The rearrangement uses TRBV2 and TRBJ2-7; D gene uncertain. This CDR3 spans 13 amino acids. Germline CDR1 and CDR2: SNHLY and FYNNEI. Trimming cost V 4 bases and J 1 base, with 8 bases left between them. CDR3 in amino acids: CASSAANSYEQYF. DNA for the CDR3: TGTGCCAGCAGTGCGGCCAATTCCTACGAGCAGTACTTC.

The genes are TRBV5-4 and TRBJ1-2; D might be TRBD1 (5 bases). Germline assignment: CDR1 SGHNT and CDR2 YYREEE (reference sequence). V was trimmed by 4 bases and J by 8 bases, leaving 18 bases between them. This CDR3 comprises 14 residues. As DNA, the CDR3 is TGTGCCAGCAGCGGACAACAGGACTACGGGGGCTACACCTTC. This translates into CASSGQQDYGGYTF. The whole variable domain, filled in from reference TRBV5-4 and TRBJ1-2, reads ETGVTQSPTHLIKTRGQQVTLRCSSQSGHNTVSWYQQALGQGPQFIFQYYREEENGRGNFPPRFSGLQFPNYSSELNVNALELDDSALYLCASSGQQDYGGYTFGSGTRLTVV.

The sample holds many counts of this clonotype. The rearrangement joins TRBV24-1 to TRBJ1-5; 7 nucleotides match TRBD1. The CDR3 has 15 residues. The germline V gene has CDR1 KGHDR and CDR2 SFDVKD. V was clipped by 4 bases and J by 11 bases; unmatched bases: 13. The CDR3 sequence is CATSDRRETGLAQHF. DNA for the CDR3: TGTGCCACCAGTGACCGACGCGAGACAGGGTTGGCCCAGCATTTT.

V usage is TRBV18 and J usage is TRBJ2-1, with D perhaps matching TRBD1 (5 bases). V lost 5 bases and J 5 bases, leaving 16 bases between the germline ends. Germline assignment: CDR1 KGHSH and CDR2 LQKENI. The CDR3 is 15 residues long. The CDR3 loop reads CASSAAPGSHNEQFF. The CDR3 DNA sequence: TGTGCCAGCTCAGCGGCCCCAGGGTCGCACAATGAGCAGTTCTTC.